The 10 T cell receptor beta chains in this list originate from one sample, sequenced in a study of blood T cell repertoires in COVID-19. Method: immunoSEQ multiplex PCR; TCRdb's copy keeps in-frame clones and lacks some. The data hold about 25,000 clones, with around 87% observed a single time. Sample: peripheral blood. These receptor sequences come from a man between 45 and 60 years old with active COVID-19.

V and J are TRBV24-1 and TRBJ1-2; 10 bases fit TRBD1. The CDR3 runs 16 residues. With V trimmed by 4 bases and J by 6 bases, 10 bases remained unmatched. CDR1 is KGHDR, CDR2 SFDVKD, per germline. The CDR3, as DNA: TGTGCCACCAGTGAATATCCGGGACAGGGGATTGATGGCTACACCTTC. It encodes CATSEYPGQGIDGYTF.

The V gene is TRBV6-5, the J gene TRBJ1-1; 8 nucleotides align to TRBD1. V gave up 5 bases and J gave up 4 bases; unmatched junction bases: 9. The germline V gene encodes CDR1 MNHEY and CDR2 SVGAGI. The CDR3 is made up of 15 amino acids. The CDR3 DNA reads TGTGCCAGCAGTCCTTGGACAGGGTCACCCACTGAAGCTTTCTTT. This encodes CASSPWTGSPTEAFF.

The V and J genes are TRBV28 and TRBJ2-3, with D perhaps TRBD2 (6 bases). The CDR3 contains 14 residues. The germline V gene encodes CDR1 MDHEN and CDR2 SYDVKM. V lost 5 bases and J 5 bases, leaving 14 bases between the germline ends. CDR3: CASSPREWEDTQYF. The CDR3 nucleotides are TGTGCCAGCAGTCCCCGGGAGTGGGAAGATACGCAGTATTTT. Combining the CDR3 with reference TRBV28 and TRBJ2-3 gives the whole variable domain DVKVTQSSRYLVKRTGEKVFLECVQDMDHENMFWYRQDPGLGLRLIYFSYDVKMKEKGDIPEGYSVSREKKERFSLILESASTNQTSMYLCASSPREWEDTQYFGPGTRLTVL.

CDR3 in DNA: TGTGCCATCCGGCCGGCCCGACTCTCTGGAAACACCATATATTTT. This gives the protein CAIRPARLSGNTIYF. The V gene is TRBV28, the J gene TRBJ1-3; D gene ambiguous. The CDR3 loop spans 15 amino acids. V lost 10 bases and J 0 bases, leaving 16 bases between the germline ends. The germline CDR1 and CDR2 sequences are MDHEN and SYDVKM.

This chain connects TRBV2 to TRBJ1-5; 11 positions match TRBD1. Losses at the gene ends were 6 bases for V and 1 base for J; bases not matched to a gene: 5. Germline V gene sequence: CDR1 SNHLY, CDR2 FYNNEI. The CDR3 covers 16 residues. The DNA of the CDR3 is TGTGCCAGCAGCGGACAGGGGGCATTAAGCAATCAGCCCCAGCATTTT. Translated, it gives CASSGQGALSNQPQHF.

CDR3 sequence: CASSESGTGAGGYTF. In DNA form, the CDR3 reads TGTGCCAGCAGTGAATCGGGGACAGGGGCTGGTGGCTACACCTTC. The chain carries TRBV6-1 and TRBJ1-2, with 10 positions matching TRBD1. Germline values: CDR1 MNHNS, CDR2 SASEGT. The J segment lost 7 bases and the V segment lost 2 bases, leaving 7 bases of the junction unmatched. This CDR3 spans 15 amino acids.

The CDR3 coding sequence is TGTGCCAGCAGCCACCGGGAAAAACTGTTTTTT. This sequence encodes CASSHREKLFF. V gene TRBV7-9 combines with J gene TRBJ1-4; no reliable D call. This CDR3 spans 11 amino acids. The V end was cut by 5 bases, the J end by 8 bases, with 6 bases between. Germline V CDR1 and CDR2: SEHNR, FQNEAQ (reference sequence).

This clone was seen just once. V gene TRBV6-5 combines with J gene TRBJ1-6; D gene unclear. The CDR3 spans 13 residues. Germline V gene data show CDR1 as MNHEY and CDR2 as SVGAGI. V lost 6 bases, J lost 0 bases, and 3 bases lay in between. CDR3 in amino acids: CASRRSYNSPLHF. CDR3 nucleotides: TGTGCCAGCAGGCGCTCCTATAATTCACCCCTCCACTTT.

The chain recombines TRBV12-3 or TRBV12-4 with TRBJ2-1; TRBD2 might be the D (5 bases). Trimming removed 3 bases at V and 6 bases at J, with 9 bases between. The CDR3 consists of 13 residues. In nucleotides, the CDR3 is TGTGCCAGCAGTTTCTTCGAGGGCAATGAGCAGTTCTTC. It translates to CASSFFEGNEQFF.

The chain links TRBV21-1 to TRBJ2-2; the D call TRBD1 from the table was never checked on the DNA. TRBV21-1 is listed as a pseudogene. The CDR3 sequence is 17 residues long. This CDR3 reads CASSTSRDKANTGELFF. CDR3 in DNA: TGTGCCAGCAGCACGTCCCGGGACAAGGCGAACACCGGGGAGCTGTTTTTT.